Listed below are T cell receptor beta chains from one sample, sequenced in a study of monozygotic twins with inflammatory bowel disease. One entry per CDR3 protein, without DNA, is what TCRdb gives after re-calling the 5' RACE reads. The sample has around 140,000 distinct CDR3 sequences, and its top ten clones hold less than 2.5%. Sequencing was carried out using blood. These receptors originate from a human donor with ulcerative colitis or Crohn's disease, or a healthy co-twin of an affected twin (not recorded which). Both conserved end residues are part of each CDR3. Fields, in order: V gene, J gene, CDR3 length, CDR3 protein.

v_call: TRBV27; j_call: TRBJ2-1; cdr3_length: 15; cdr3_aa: CASSLGRGGLVEQFF
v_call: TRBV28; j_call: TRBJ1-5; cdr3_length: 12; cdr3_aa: CASSFYGQPQHF
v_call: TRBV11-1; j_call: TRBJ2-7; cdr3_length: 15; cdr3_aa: CASSSSGRGNYEQYF
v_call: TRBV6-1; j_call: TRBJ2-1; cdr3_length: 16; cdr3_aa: CASSEAAGRGGNEQFF
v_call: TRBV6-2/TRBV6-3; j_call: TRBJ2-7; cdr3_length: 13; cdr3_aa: CASRRTGSYEQYF
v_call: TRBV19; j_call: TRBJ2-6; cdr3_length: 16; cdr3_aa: CASKGGRTSGANVLTF
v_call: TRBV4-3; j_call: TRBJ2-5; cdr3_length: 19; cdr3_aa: CASSQDREGGRSKRETQYF
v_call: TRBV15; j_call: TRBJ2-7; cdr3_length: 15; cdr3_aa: CATSRPGQVLGEQYF
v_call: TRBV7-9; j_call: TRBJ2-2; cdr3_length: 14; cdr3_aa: CASLKILDTGELFF
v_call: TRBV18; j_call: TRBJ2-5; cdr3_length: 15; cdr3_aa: CASSPWRQTQETQYF